This record concerns one TCR beta chain sequence. What antigen it recognizes has not been identified. No clone much larger than this one lies a single base away; base qualities are absent. The source of the sample is a study of B cell selection in AIRE deficiency (dated 2019 in TCRdb). As for the study more broadly: A comparison of TCRbeta repertoires of sorted blood CD4+ conventional T cells and regulatory T cells was made between AIRE-deficient patients and healthy controls. The TCR-sequenced cohort comprised about 5 AIRE-deficient APECED patients and about 5 healthy control donors.

Here is what the overall study found, with its caveats: Around a third of the Treg TCRbeta sequences shared among healthy donors were found in patient Tconv cells, which suggests that Treg-biased clones were diverted into the Tconv compartment. Only TCRbeta chains were sequenced; 36.6% of shared healthy-donor Treg sequences also occurred in healthy Tconv, possibly because of differing TCRalpha chains. Tconv and Treg cells from AIRE-deficient patients showed TCRBV gene usage, CDR3 length and TCR diversity similar to those of healthy donors. Among around 3,900 shared Treg TCRbeta sequences, around 34% were shared exclusively among healthy donors and 9% to 9.5% exclusively among patients, which suggests that Treg selection is less efficient in the absence of AIRE. CDR3s were shorter in shared Treg sequences, reflecting a bias toward rearrangements that have few non-templated nucleotide insertions.

For sorting, regulatory T cells were defined as CD4+CD25hiCD127low/negative cells. The control samples were obtained from healthy donors who were not related to the patients. Tconv and Treg cells for TCRbeta sequencing were sorted on a FACSAria flow cytometer. Sorted cells were collected in 5-ml round-bottom polystyrene tubes, and dry cell pellets were stored frozen at -80 degrees C prior to sequencing. The immunoSEQ platform was used for TCRbeta chain sequencing. Per the source publication's procedure: When Treg repertoires were pooled, tens of thousands of distinct TCRbeta sequences were obtained from patients and around 96,000 from healthy donors. Treg TCRbeta sequences found in two or more individuals were classed as public, and these public Treg TCRbeta sequences were then looked for in Tconv repertoires. To test for differences between groups, Mann-Whitney U tests with Bonferroni-Dunn correction were run in GraphPad Prism 7.03. Drawn from immuneACCESS, this table holds only the in-frame rearrangements with V and J called that TCRdb kept. Clones are partly lost; checked studies trace under half to an unresolved V gene and leave the rest unexplained. The DNA gave D and trimming, while V, J and clone size come from that table. The sample table shows around 22,000 clones, and about nine tenths are seen once. The ten largest clones add up to roughly 1.5% of the sample.

Trimming at the junction amounts to 1 base on V and 6 bases on J, and the germline ends lie 9 bases apart. The CDR3 holds 13 amino acids from the cysteine to the phenylalanine. Only CDR3 DNA remains: 39 bases, in frame from the first base. As encoded in the germline V gene, CDR1 is SNHLY while CDR2 is FYNNEI. The sample taken for sequencing was CD4+CD25+ Tregs sorted from PBMCs. In this chain, TRBV2 is recombined with TRBJ1-2, with no reliable assignment of the D segment. The TCR comes from a human donor in good health. The CDR3 has the sequence CASSEGELHGYTF. The DNA sequence is as follows: TGTGCCAGCAGTGAAGGTGAACTCCATGGCTACACCTTC.